This passage covers 16 T cell receptor beta chains from one sample sequenced in a study of T cell repertoires in breast cancer (dated by TCRdb to about 2016). Library preparation used emulsion pairing. Data came from an Illumina MiSeq. Unpaired genes were suppressed in a second nested PCR with blocking oligos, after which Illumina adaptors and barcodes were added in a third nested PCR. TCRdb reprocessed the public reads (quality trimming at Q25 with fastp, clone calling with MiXCR) and kept in-frame beta chains. Rows matching on CDR3 protein sequence are summarized as one entry with the most common DNA and genes. The sample table records 4,000 to 5,000 distinct CDR3 sequences; under 45% of these occur just once. The ten largest account for around a third of the sample. Paired alpha-beta TCRs of CD8+ T cells were analyzed using an expanded emulsion RT-PCR method with primers for all TCR V genes. Sequences were obtained from CD8+ T cells. The receptors shown here come from a pool of human donors with breast cancer or a healthy control (not recorded which).

In the case of this clonotype: A much larger clone lies one base from this, so it may be a read error. The conserved phenylalanine or tryptophan normally closing the CDR3 is absent here, so this likely arose from a read error. The J gene is TRBJ1-6, the V gene TRBV12-3 or TRBV12-4; possible D gene TRBD1, 5 bases. The length of the CDR3 is 14 residues. V lost 2 bases, J lost 13 bases, and 15 bases lay in between. This CDR3 reads CASSLTTVGGPLHL. In DNA form, the CDR3 reads TGTGCCAGCAGTTTAACGACAGTGGGGGGTCCCCTCCACCTT.

V is TRBV18 and J is TRBJ2-1; D is undetermined. This CDR3 spans 15 amino acids. Per germline, CDR1 KGHSH and CDR2 LQKENI. Trimming shortened V by 1 base and J by 0 bases, and 7 bases separated the two germline ends. The CDR3 nucleotides read TGTGCCAGCTCACCACAGGGTAGCTCCTACAATGAGCAGTTCTTC. It yields the protein CASSPQGSSYNEQFF. The whole variable domain, filled in from reference TRBV18 and TRBJ2-1, reads NAGVMQNPRHLVRRRGQEARLRCSPMKGHSHVYWYRQLPEEGLKFMVYLQKENIIDESGMPKERFSAEFPKEGPSILRIQQVVRGDSAAYFCASSPQGSSYNEQFFGPGTRLTVL.

This clonotype was detected many times. The CDR3 DNA reads as TGCAGTGCTGGAGCCGTCGGACGGGGTACGGATGAGCAGTTCTTC. It codes for CSAGAVGRGTDEQFF. The chain carries TRBV20-1 and TRBJ2-1, with D perhaps matching TRBD2 (5 bases). With 5 bases removed from V and 8 bases from J, the gap between germline ends came to 22 bases. CDR3 length: 15 residues. Germline V CDR1 and CDR2: DFQATT, SNEGSKA (reference sequence).

In this sample, this clonotype turned up many times. The DNA for the CDR3 is TGTGCCACCAGCAGAGACAGGTCTAGCTCCTACGAGCAGTACTTC. Amino acids: CATSRDRSSSYEQYF. The chain employs TRBV15 and TRBJ2-7; D is ambiguous. The CDR3 runs 15 residues. Germline CDR1 LNHNV, CDR2 YYDKDF (reference sequence). Trimming removed 0 bases at V and 0 bases at J, with 9 bases between.

This clonotype was seen many times. The CDR3 ends on some other residue instead of the conserved phenylalanine or tryptophan, so this is likely a read error. Because the CDR3's place on the DNA is in doubt, the DNA is left out and the CDR3 is given as listed by TCRdb. The chain combines TRBV19 with TRBJ2-1; the table names TRBD2, a call not compared with the DNA. Per the germline V gene, CDR1 is LNHDA and CDR2 is SQIVND (reference sequence). Ends included, the CDR3 has 10 residues. The CDR3 region is CASSQSSPRT.

As to this clonotype: Given the absence of the conserved phenylalanine or tryptophan at the CDR3 end, a read error is likely. The chain combines TRBV2 with TRBJ1-1; D might be TRBD1 (6 bases). Germline V gene lookup returns CDR1 SNHLY and CDR2 FYNNEI. This CDR3 contains 13 residues. The chain's CDR3 is CASGETGPGEAFL. The CDR3 DNA is TGTGCCAGCGGTGAAACAGGGCCCGGTGAAGCTTTCCTT.

This clonotype has only a few counts. The chain employs TRBV24-1 and TRBJ2-1; 13 nucleotides align to TRBD2. The CDR3 extends over 16 amino acids. Trimming took 3 bases from V and 8 from J; bases not matched to a gene: 6. The germline gives CDR1 KGHDR, CDR2 SFDVKD. CDR3 loop: CATSDPTSGGDYEQFF. In DNA, the CDR3 is TGTGCCACCAGTGATCCAACTAGCGGGGGGGACTATGAGCAGTTCTTC.

Only a few counts were recorded for this clonotype. This rearrangement joins TRBV20-1 to TRBJ1-1; weak D call: TRBD1 (6 bases). This CDR3 has 13 amino acids. Germline V gene data show CDR1 as DFQATT and CDR2 as SNEGSKA (reference sequence). The germline V and J ends were trimmed by 5 bases and 3 bases, with 13 bases remaining between them. CDR3 sequence reads: CSAPGAGYTEAFF. CDR3 coding DNA: TGCAGTGCTCCAGGGGCCGGATACACTGAAGCTTTCTTT.

This clonotype is labeled medium-sized. The chain is built from TRBV7-9 and TRBJ2-2; TRBD1 aligns across 7 bases. The V gene end was trimmed by 0 bases and the J gene end by 5 bases; junction bases not matched to a gene: 3. CDR1 is SEHNR and CDR2 is FQNEAQ in the germline V gene (reference sequence). The CDR3 has 15 amino acids. The CDR3 sequence is CASSLANRGTGELFF. The DNA for the CDR3 is TGTGCCAGCAGCTTAGCGAACAGGGGTACCGGGGAGCTGTTTTTT.

In its sample, this clonotype was seen once. The rearrangement joins TRBV11-2 to TRBJ1-1, with D uncertain. There are 13 residues in the CDR3. Trimming shortened V by 4 bases and J by 10 bases, and 16 bases separated the two germline ends. Germline loops: CDR1 SGHAT, CDR2 FQNNGV. CDR3 sequence reads: CASSSSVEGGAFF. The CDR3 DNA follows: TGTGCCAGCAGCTCATCGGTCGAGGGTGGAGCTTTCTTT.

This clonotype is deemed hyperexpanded (1% or more). The chain has TRBV6-1 and TRBJ1-5; weak D call: TRBD1 (6 bases). The CDR3 totals 15 residues. V shed 5 bases and J shed 1 base, with 12 bases lying between them. Germline CDR1 is MNHNS and CDR2 is SASEGT. CDR3 region: CASSSVRGSNQPQHF. The CDR3 DNA is TGTGCCAGCAGTTCCGTAAGGGGGAGCAATCAGCCCCAGCATTTT.

This clonotype was observed a handful of times. The chain joins TRBV11-2 to TRBJ2-5; D call uncertain. This CDR3 spans 14 amino acids. Germline loops: CDR1 SGHAT, CDR2 FQNNGV. V shed 5 bases and J shed 5 bases, with 15 bases lying between them. CDR3: CASSPPSVPETQYF. DNA of the CDR3: TGTGCCAGCAGCCCCCCGTCAGTGCCGGAGACCCAGTACTTC.

V is TRBV2 and J is TRBJ1-5; D gene ambiguous. Germline CDR1 is SNHLY and CDR2 is FYNNEI. The CDR3 consists of 15 residues. Deletions cut 0 bases from V and 4 bases from J, with 10 bases between. CDR3 in amino acids: CASSEALTENQPQHF. The CDR3 DNA reads TGTGCCAGCAGTGAAGCGCTAACAGAGAATCAGCCCCAGCATTTT.

This clonotype has just a few counts. The chain recombines TRBV5-1 with TRBJ2-5; the D is unclear. The CDR3 length is 14 residues. The V end lost 6 bases, the J end lost 4 bases, and 16 bases lay between the germline ends. Germline V lookup: CDR1 SGHRS, CDR2 YFSETQ. CDR3 residues: CASTLGQSGETQYF. The DNA of the CDR3 is TGCGCCAGCACTTTGGGCCAGAGTGGAGAGACCCAGTACTTC.

Turning to this clonotype: This may stem from a read error, because a much larger clone lies one nucleotide away. The chain links TRBV14 to TRBJ2-1, with a weak D call TRBD2 (6 bases). There are 15 residues in the CDR3. The V and J ends lost 0 bases and 9 bases respectively, with 15 bases between them. Germline assignment: CDR1 SGHDN and CDR2 FVKESK. DNA for the CDR3: TGTGCCAGCAGCCAAGATTTTAGCGGTCAGGGTGAGCAGTTCTTC. This gives the protein CASSQDFSGQGEQFF.

V usage is TRBV24-1 and J usage is TRBJ1-2, with 8 bases lining up with TRBD1. The trim removed 9 bases at V and 7 bases at J, leaving 6 bases unmatched. Per germline, CDR1 KGHDR and CDR2 SFDVKD. The CDR3 has 12 residues. The CDR3 spells CATFAGGSGYTF. In DNA, the CDR3 is TGTGCCACCTTCGCAGGGGGCTCTGGCTACACCTTC.